Following are 18 T cell receptor beta chains from one sample sequenced in a study of OX40 agonist ivuxolimab in advanced cancers. TCRdb's copy holds only in-frame clones and misses some; the assay was immunoSEQ multiplex PCR. The sample holds tens of thousands of clones; 70% to 90% are singletons and the top ten take just over 0.6%. This specimen consisted of CD4+ or CD8+ T cells sorted from blood, obtained in a trial of the OX40 agonist ivuxolimab. Receptors were obtained from an adult with an advanced solid tumor such as melanoma, head and neck, liver or kidney cancer.

This chain joins TRBV5-5 and TRBJ2-5; D may match TRBD1 or TRBD2 (6 bases each). Germline CDR1 SGHKS, CDR2 YYEKEE (reference sequence). V gave up 4 bases and J gave up 4 bases, with 14 bases separating them. The CDR3 is 14 amino acids. The CDR3 here is CASSLTGAAETQYF. Written as DNA, the CDR3 is TGTGCCAGCAGCCTAACGGGGGCCGCAGAGACCCAGTACTTC.

This clone was observed once. The gene calls are TRBV28 and TRBJ1-5; no reliable D call. The CDR3 runs 12 residues. CDR1 and CDR2 from the germline V gene are MDHEN and SYDVKM. Trimming cost V 5 bases and J 2 bases, with 4 bases left between them. CDR3 sequence reads: CASSGGNQPQHF. CDR3 DNA: TGTGCCAGCAGTGGGGGCAATCAGCCCCAGCATTTT.

This chain uses TRBV5-8 with TRBJ2-5; D is perhaps TRBD2 (6 bases). Trimming took off 0 bases at V and 4 bases at J, with 10 bases between the two ends. The CDR3 consists of 14 residues. Germline CDR1 is SGHTS and CDR2 is YDEGEE. In DNA form, the CDR3 reads TGTGCCAGCAGCTTGGAGGGGACTGGAGAGACCCAGTACTTC. Its protein is CASSLEGTGETQYF.

Here the CDR3 reads CASAGTSGRRATHTQYF. The CDR3 coding sequence is TGTGCCAGCGCTGGGACTAGCGGGAGAAGAGCCACCCATACGCAGTATTTT. V gene TRBV28 combines with J gene TRBJ2-3; 14 bases map to TRBD2. Unmatched junction bases numbered 14, after V lost 8 bases and J lost 7 bases. The length of the CDR3 is 17 residues. Per the germline V gene, CDR1 is MDHEN and CDR2 is SYDVKM.

V usage is TRBV11-1 and J usage is TRBJ2-3, with 12 bases that match TRBD2. The CDR3 is made up of 15 amino acids. The J segment lost 4 bases and the V segment lost 5 bases, leaving 4 bases of the junction unmatched. Germline lookup yields CDR1 SGHAT and CDR2 FQDESV (reference sequence). CDR3 region: CASSRRLAGADTQYF. For the CDR3, the DNA is TGTGCCAGCAGCCGGAGACTAGCGGGAGCAGATACGCAGTATTTT.

The V call is TRBV14, the J call TRBJ2-3, with 8 bases that match TRBD2. J was trimmed by 2 bases and V by 4 bases; bases with no gene match: 5. Germline values: CDR1 SGHDN, CDR2 FVKESK. This CDR3 has 15 amino acids. The CDR3 reads CASSLLAGLTDTQYF. The CDR3 DNA sequence: TGTGCCAGCAGCCTGTTAGCGGGGCTCACAGATACGCAGTATTTT.

The V and J genes are TRBV2 and TRBJ1-5, with D unresolved. Germline V gene sequence: CDR1 SNHLY, CDR2 FYNNEI. This CDR3 region has 14 residues. V lost 4 bases and J lost 4, with 11 bases in between. The CDR3 protein is CASSVLEGNQPQHF. In DNA, the CDR3 is TGTGCCAGCAGTGTCTTGGAGGGTAATCAGCCCCAGCATTTT. Together with reference TRBV2 and TRBJ1-5, the CDR3 gives the full variable domain: EPEVTQTPSHQVTQMGQEVILRCVPISNHLYFYWYRQILGQKVEFLVSFYNNEISEKSEIFDDQFSVERPDGSNFTLKIRSTKLEDSAMYFCASSVLEGNQPQHFGDGTRLSIL.

CDR3 sequence: CASSLEAGGIAYNEQFF. The CDR3 DNA reads as TGTGCCAGCAGCTTAGAAGCGGGAGGGATCGCCTACAATGAGCAGTTCTTC. The rearrangement joins TRBV7-9 to TRBJ2-1; 10 bases align to TRBD2. CDR1 and CDR2 (germline): SEHNR, FQNEAQ (reference sequence). The CDR3 runs to 17 residues. Trimming cost V 1 base and J 2 bases; bases outside gene matches: 5. The full variable domain, in which reference TRBV7-9 and TRBJ2-1 provide the parts outside the CDR3, is DTGVSQNPRHKITKRGQNVTFRCDPISEHNRLYWYRQTLGQGPEFLTYFQNEAQLEKSRLLSDRFSAERPKGSFSTLEIQRTEQGDSAMYLCASSLEAGGIAYNEQFFGPGTRLTVL.

The chain links TRBV7-8 to TRBJ2-2; D tentatively reads TRBD1 or TRBD2 (5 bases each). The length of the CDR3 is 15 residues. Germline V gene lookup returns CDR1 SGHVS and CDR2 FQNEAQ. Trimming took off 0 bases at V and 5 bases at J, with 10 bases between the two ends. The CDR3 reads CASSLAGATTGELFF. The CDR3 coding sequence is TGTGCCAGCAGCTTAGCCGGGGCGACGACCGGGGAGCTGTTTTTT.

The CDR3 region is CASSYGGLAGVDTQYF. In DNA, the CDR3 is TGTGCCAGCAGTTACGGGGGACTAGCGGGAGTAGATACGCAGTATTTT. This chain uses TRBV6-6 with TRBJ2-3; 14 bases are a match to TRBD2. The CDR3 runs 16 residues. V lost 2 bases, J lost 5 bases, and 3 bases stayed unmatched. Germline V lookup: CDR1 MNHNY, CDR2 SVGAGI (reference sequence).

This sequence joins TRBV15 and TRBJ2-7, with a tentative D call TRBD1 (5 bases). The germline V gene encodes CDR1 LNHNV and CDR2 YYDKDF (reference sequence). V lost 1 base and J lost 2, with 9 bases in between. CDR3 length: 14 amino acids. The CDR3 loop is CATSRAMDTYEQYF. In DNA form, the CDR3 reads TGTGCCACCAGCAGAGCGATGGACACCTACGAGCAGTACTTC.

The chain has TRBV11-2 and TRBJ2-1; no clear D gene. Trimming took off 0 bases at V and 4 bases at J, with 4 bases between the two ends. This CDR3 contains 13 residues. CDR1 is SGHAT and CDR2 is FQNNGV in the germline V gene. The CDR3 spells CASSLDRYNEQFF. CDR3 sequence (DNA): TGTGCCAGCAGCTTAGATCGGTACAATGAGCAGTTCTTC.

The J gene is TRBJ2-3, the V gene TRBV27; D gene ambiguous. Germline lookup yields CDR1 MNHEY and CDR2 SMNVEV (reference sequence). The CDR3 has 14 amino acids. Trimming took off 2 bases at V and 4 bases at J, with 10 bases between the two ends. The DNA for the CDR3 is TGTGCCAGCAGTTTACCTCAACGACCAGATACGCAGTATTTT. It encodes CASSLPQRPDTQYF.

The genes are TRBV29-1 and TRBJ1-2; 8 nucleotides align to TRBD1. The CDR3 extends over 11 amino acids. Per the germline V gene, CDR1 is SQVTM and CDR2 is ANQGSEA. J gave up 7 bases and V 7 bases, and 5 bases lay outside the gene matches. The CDR3 nucleotides are TGCAGCGCAATGGACAGGGCTGGCTACACCTTC. Translation gives CSAMDRAGYTF.

The chain joins TRBV6-6 to TRBJ2-7; 9 nucleotides line up with TRBD2. After removal of 0 bases from V and 2 bases from J, the junction contained 5 bases not matched to a gene. Germline lookup yields CDR1 MNHNY and CDR2 SVGAGI (reference sequence). The CDR3 loop spans 16 amino acids. CDR3 region: CASSYSLAGETYEQYF. CDR3 nucleotides: TGTGCCAGCAGTTACTCACTAGCGGGCGAAACCTACGAGCAGTACTTC.

V is TRBV11-3 and J is TRBJ2-5; maybe TRBD1 (6 bases). V gave up 1 base and J gave up 7 bases, with 13 bases separating them. The germline V gene has CDR1 SGHNT and CDR2 YENEEA. This CDR3 has 14 amino acids. CDR3 sequence reads: CASSLGTAAGTQYF. The CDR3 DNA reads TGTGCCAGCAGCTTAGGGACAGCAGCTGGGACCCAGTACTTC.

The chain employs TRBV19 and TRBJ1-1; possible D gene TRBD1, 6 bases. Germline CDR1 reads LNHDA; CDR2 reads SQIVND (reference sequence). The CDR3 runs 14 residues. V was trimmed by 4 bases and J by 5 bases, leaving 14 bases between them. The CDR3 reads CASSNQGRGTEAFF. In DNA, the CDR3 is TGTGCCAGTAGTAATCAGGGGAGGGGAACTGAAGCTTTCTTT.

The V call is TRBV5-1, the J call TRBJ2-3, with a possible D match to TRBD2 (5 bases). The germline V and J ends were trimmed by 0 bases and 2 bases, with 10 bases remaining between them. The CDR3 extends over 15 amino acids. Germline V lookup: CDR1 SGHRS, CDR2 YFSETQ. CDR3 DNA: TGCGCCAGCAGCTTGGGAGGGAACCCCACAGATACGCAGTATTTT. Its protein product is CASSLGGNPTDTQYF.